Below are 19 T cell receptor beta chains sequenced from a single sample in a study of blood T cell repertoires in COVID-19. Repertoires were generated with immunoSEQ multiplex PCR, while TCRdb's copy carries only in-frame clones and drops some. Of 140,000 or so clones in the sample, 87% are singletons; the top ten hold nearly 0.95%. What was sequenced was peripheral blood. The origin of the receptors is a woman aged 45-59 years with acute or convalescent COVID-19.

V usage is TRBV27 and J usage is TRBJ2-7, with TRBD1 as a possible D gene (6 bases). The CDR3 covers 13 residues. V was trimmed by 3 bases and J by 0 bases, leaving 6 bases between them. CDR1 and CDR2 (germline): MNHEY, SMNVEV (reference sequence). The CDR3 DNA reads TGTGCCAGCAGTTTGGACAGCTCCTACGAGCAGTACTTC. Encoded protein: CASSLDSSYEQYF.

The J gene is TRBJ1-1, the V gene TRBV7-8; 8 nucleotides agree with TRBD1. This CDR3 has 13 residues. The germline V gene has CDR1 SGHVS and CDR2 FQNEAQ. V shed 5 bases, J shed 4 bases, and the junction held 3 bases outside the gene matches. The CDR3 sequence: CASSKTGATEAFF. CDR3 nucleotide sequence: TGTGCCAGCAGCAAGACAGGGGCCACTGAAGCTTTCTTT.

The CDR3 is CASSVGTGRGEQYF. The CDR3 DNA sequence: TGTGCCAGCAGCGTGGGGACAGGGCGAGGCGAGCAGTACTTC. The rearrangement links TRBV9 to TRBJ2-7; 9 nucleotides match TRBD1. V was clipped by 2 bases and J by 6 bases; unmatched bases: 6. The CDR3 is made up of 14 amino acids. The germline V gene encodes CDR1 SGDLS and CDR2 YYNGEE.

V gene TRBV11-2 combines with J gene TRBJ2-7, with a weak D call TRBD2 (5 bases). Per germline, CDR1 SGHAT and CDR2 FQNNGV. Trimming took 2 bases from V and 6 from J, leaving 20 bases between them. The CDR3 totals 16 residues. CDR3 nucleotide sequence: TGTGCCAGCAGCTTAAGCGTACGGGAACGGTGGGTCGAGCAGTACTTC. This gives the protein CASSLSVRERWVEQYF.

This clone was observed once. The chain carries TRBV6-1 and TRBJ2-1, with D tentatively TRBD2 (5 bases). Germline V CDR1 and CDR2: MNHNS, SASEGT. Deletions cut 3 bases from V and 9 bases from J, with 9 bases between. This CDR3 is built from 12 residues. CDR3 region: CASSERVSEQFF. The CDR3 nucleotides read TGTGCCAGCAGTGAGCGGGTGAGTGAGCAGTTCTTC.

This clone was seen once. The V call is TRBV12-3 or TRBV12-4, the J call TRBJ2-7; a weak D match, TRBD1 (5 bases). Trimming cost V 5 bases and J 3 bases, with 8 bases left between them. The CDR3 has 12 amino acids. The CDR3 loop is CASSTQGYEQYF. In DNA form, the CDR3 reads TGTGCCAGCAGTACTCAGGGCTACGAGCAGTACTTC.

The rearrangement joins TRBV30 to TRBJ1-1; D is undetermined. Deletions cut 1 base from V and 1 base from J, with 7 bases between. CDR1 is GTSNPN, CDR2 SVGIG, per germline (reference sequence). The CDR3 runs to 13 residues. The CDR3: CAWSGPGNTEAFF. DNA for the CDR3: TGTGCCTGGAGTGGTCCGGGGAACACTGAAGCTTTCTTT.

Written as DNA, the CDR3 is TGTGCCAGCAGCCAGTGGGGGGGCGGAGAGACCCAGTACTTC. As protein: CASSQWGGGETQYF. J is TRBJ2-5 and V is TRBV11-3; weak D call: TRBD2 (7 bases). V was trimmed by 5 bases and J by 4 bases, leaving 14 bases between them. The length of the CDR3 is 14 residues. The germline gives CDR1 SGHNT, CDR2 YENEEA.

This clone appeared a few times. The chain has TRBV18 and TRBJ1-6; D is unresolved. Germline loops: CDR1 KGHSH, CDR2 LQKENI. This CDR3 has 14 residues. The germline V and J ends were trimmed by 3 bases and 6 bases, with 9 bases remaining between them. CDR3 sequence: CASSPYGINSPLHF. In DNA form, the CDR3 reads TGTGCCAGCTCACCCTACGGTATTAATTCACCCCTCCACTTT.

This rearrangement joins TRBV5-1 to TRBJ2-3, with D perhaps TRBD2 (6 bases). This CDR3 contains 13 residues. Germline loops: CDR1 SGHRS, CDR2 YFSETQ. Trimming removed 8 bases at V and 3 bases at J, with 13 bases between. Here the CDR3 reads CASNNLATDTQYF. CDR3 sequence (DNA): TGCGCCAGTAATAATCTAGCGACAGATACGCAGTATTTT.

This clone showed up just once. V gene TRBV11-2 combines with J gene TRBJ2-5, with D possibly matching TRBD2 (5 bases). Germline assignment: CDR1 SGHAT and CDR2 FQNNGV. The germline V and J ends were trimmed by 4 bases and 5 bases, with 14 bases remaining between them. The CDR3 has 14 amino acids. CDR3 region: CASSSTSIGETQYF. The DNA of the CDR3 is TGTGCCAGCAGCTCCACTAGTATTGGGGAGACCCAGTACTTC.

The CDR3, as DNA: TGTGCCAGCAGCTCCTCAGCCGGGGGGTACCGTAATGAAAAACTGTTTTTT. Its protein is CASSSSAGGYRNEKLFF. The genes are TRBV7-9 and TRBJ1-4; D possibly corresponds to TRBD1 (5 bases). The germline V gene encodes CDR1 SEHNR and CDR2 FQNEAQ (reference sequence). The V end was cut by 4 bases, the J end by 4 bases, with 19 bases between. This CDR3 is 17 amino acids long.

The chain is built from TRBV27 and TRBJ2-2; no clear D gene. V dropped 2 bases and J dropped 3 bases, with 7 bases sitting between them. CDR1 and CDR2 from the germline V gene are MNHEY and SMNVEV (reference sequence). The CDR3 is 14 amino acids. Written as DNA, the CDR3 is TGTGCCAGCAGTTTACGCCGGGACACCGGGGAGCTGTTTTTT. Encoded protein: CASSLRRDTGELFF.

The chain combines TRBV29-1 with TRBJ2-1; 7 bases are shared with TRBD1. The CDR3 extends over 14 amino acids. The V gene's germline CDR1 is SQVTM and CDR2 ANQGSEA. With V trimmed by 5 bases and J by 5 bases, 9 bases remained unmatched. CDR3 region: CSVSPQGSNNEQFF. The CDR3 DNA reads TGCAGCGTTTCCCCACAGGGGAGCAACAATGAGCAGTTCTTC.

The chain is built from TRBV5-6 and TRBJ1-6; 8 bases map to TRBD1. Trimming removed 3 bases from V and 8 bases from J; junction bases left unmatched: 4. In germline, CDR1 is SGHDT, CDR2 YYEEEE. This CDR3 has 14 residues. This chain's CDR3 is CASSSQGDYSPLHF. DNA of the CDR3: TGTGCCAGCAGCTCACAGGGGGATTATTCACCCCTCCACTTT.

A single count supports this clone. This chain links TRBV7-3 with TRBJ2-2, with 14 bases lining up with TRBD2. The CDR3 runs to 14 residues. Germline values: CDR1 SGHTA, CDR2 FQGTGA. J was trimmed by 7 bases and V by 8 bases; bases with no gene match: 3. In nucleotides, the CDR3 is TGTGCCAGCGGGACTAGCGGGAGCTTCGGGGAGCTGTTTTTT. Encoded protein: CASGTSGSFGELFF.

The J gene is TRBJ1-2, the V gene TRBV5-1; TRBD1 agrees at 7 bases. Germline assignment: CDR1 SGHRS and CDR2 YFSETQ. Trimming at V came to 4 bases and at J to 7 bases, leaving 7 bases not matched to a gene. The CDR3 length is 13 residues. Written as DNA, the CDR3 is TGCGCCAGCAGCCCACAGGGGCTGAGTGGCTACACCTTC. The encoded protein is CASSPQGLSGYTF.

The gene calls are TRBV18 and TRBJ2-3, with 7 bases identical to TRBD2. Germline assignment: CDR1 KGHSH and CDR2 LQKENI. The CDR3 is 16 amino acids. V was pared by 1 base and J by 1 base, with 5 bases of the junction left unmatched. In DNA form, the CDR3 reads TGTGCCAGCTCACCACTGGCGGGGGAACGCACAGATACGCAGTATTTT. Translating gives CASSPLAGERTDTQYF. The entire variable domain, with the rest obtained from reference TRBV18 and TRBJ2-3, is as follows: NAGVMQNPRHLVRRRGQEARLRCSPMKGHSHVYWYRQLPEEGLKFMVYLQKENIIDESGMPKERFSAEFPKEGPSILRIQQVVRGDSAAYFCASSPLAGERTDTQYFGPGTRLTVL.

The chain is built from TRBV10-1 and TRBJ2-3; weak D call: TRBD2 (6 bases). The germline CDR1 and CDR2 sequences are WNHNN and SYGVQD (reference sequence). Trimming left V 4 bases short and J 0 bases short, with 8 bases between. This CDR3 region has 14 residues. The CDR3 DNA is TGCGCCAGCAGTGCAAGCGGGAGCACAGATACGCAGTATTTT. It yields the protein CASSASGSTDTQYF.